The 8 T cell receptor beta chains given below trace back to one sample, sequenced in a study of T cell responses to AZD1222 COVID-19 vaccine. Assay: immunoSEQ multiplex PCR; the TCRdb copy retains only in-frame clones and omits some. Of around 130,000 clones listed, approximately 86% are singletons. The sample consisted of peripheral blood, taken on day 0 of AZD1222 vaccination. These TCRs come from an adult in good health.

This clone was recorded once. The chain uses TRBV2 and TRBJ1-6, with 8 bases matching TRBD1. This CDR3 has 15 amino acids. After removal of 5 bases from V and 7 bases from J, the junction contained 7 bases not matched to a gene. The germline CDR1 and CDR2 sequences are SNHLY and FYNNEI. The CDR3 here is CASSLWTGNNSPLHF. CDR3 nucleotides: TGTGCCAGCAGTTTGTGGACAGGGAACAATTCACCCCTCCACTTT.

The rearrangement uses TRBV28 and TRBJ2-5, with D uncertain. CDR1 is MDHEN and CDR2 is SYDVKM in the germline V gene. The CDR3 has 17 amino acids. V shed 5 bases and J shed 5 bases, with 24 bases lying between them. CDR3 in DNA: TGTGCCAGCAGTGCGCCTCGGTCAGGAGTATTGACGGAGACCCAGTACTTC. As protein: CASSAPRSGVLTETQYF.

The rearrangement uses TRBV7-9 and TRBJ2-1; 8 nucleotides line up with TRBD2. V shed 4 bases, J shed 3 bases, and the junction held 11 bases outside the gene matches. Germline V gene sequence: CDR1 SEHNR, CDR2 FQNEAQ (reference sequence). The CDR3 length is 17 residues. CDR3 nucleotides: TGTGCCAGCAGCTCCCGTGATCCAGCGGGAGTCTACAATGAGCAGTTCTTC. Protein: CASSSRDPAGVYNEQFF.

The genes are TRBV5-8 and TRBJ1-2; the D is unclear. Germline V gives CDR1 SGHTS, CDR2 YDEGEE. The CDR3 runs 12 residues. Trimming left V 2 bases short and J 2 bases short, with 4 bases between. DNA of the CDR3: TGTGCCAGCAGCTTTTTAAACTATGGCTACACCTTC. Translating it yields CASSFLNYGYTF. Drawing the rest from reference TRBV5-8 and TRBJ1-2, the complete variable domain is EAGVTQSPTHLIKTRGQQATLRCSPISGHTSVYWYQQALGLGLQFLLWYDEGEERNRGNFPPRFSGRQFPNYSSELNVNALELEDSALYLCASSFLNYGYTFGSGTRLTVV.

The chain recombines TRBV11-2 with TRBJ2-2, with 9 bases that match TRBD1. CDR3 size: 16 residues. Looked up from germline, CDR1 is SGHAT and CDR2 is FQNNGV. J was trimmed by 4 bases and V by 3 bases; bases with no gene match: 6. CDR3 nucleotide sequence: TGTGCCAGCAGCTTTCGTCGGGACAGGGCCACCGGGGAGCTGTTTTTT. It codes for CASSFRRDRATGELFF.

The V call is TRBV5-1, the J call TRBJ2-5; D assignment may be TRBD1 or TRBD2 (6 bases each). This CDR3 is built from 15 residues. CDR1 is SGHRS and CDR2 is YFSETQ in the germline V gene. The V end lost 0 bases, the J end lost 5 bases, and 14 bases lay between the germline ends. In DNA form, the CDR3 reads TGCGCCAGCAGCTTGGTAGGAGGGGGTCAGGAGACCCAGTACTTC. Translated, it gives CASSLVGGGQETQYF.

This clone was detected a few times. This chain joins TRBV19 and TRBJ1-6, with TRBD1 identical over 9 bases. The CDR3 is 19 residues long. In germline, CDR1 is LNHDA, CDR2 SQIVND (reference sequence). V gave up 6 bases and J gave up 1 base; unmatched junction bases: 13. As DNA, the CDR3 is TGTGCCAGTAGCGAAATAACAGGACAGGGGATGTCCTATAATTCACCCCTCCACTTT. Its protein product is CASSEITGQGMSYNSPLHF.

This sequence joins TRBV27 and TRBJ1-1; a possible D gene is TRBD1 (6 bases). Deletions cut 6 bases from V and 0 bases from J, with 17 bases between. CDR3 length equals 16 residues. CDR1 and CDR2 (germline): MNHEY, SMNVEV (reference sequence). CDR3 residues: CASRLTTGELNTEAFF. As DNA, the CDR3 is TGTGCCAGCAGACTTACGACAGGCGAACTGAACACTGAAGCTTTCTTT.